What follows are 26 T cell receptor beta chains derived from one specimen sequenced in a study of CD8+CD57+ T cells in acquired aplastic anemia. Genomic DNA templated the TCR beta VDJ and CDR3 profiling. TCRdb reprocessed the reads via MiXCR and lists one record per CDR3 protein. The table records hundreds of thousands of distinct CDR3 sequences, roughly a third of them present only once. CD8+CD57+ cell expansion, shown by flow cytometry, had occurred in the patients selected for sequencing. The sequenced sample was sorted CD4+, CD8+, or CD8+CD57+ T cells (not recorded which) from PBMCs. The origin of the receptors is a human donor with aplastic anemia.

The V gene is TRBV29-1, the J gene TRBJ1-2, with TRBD1 matching 7 bases. This CDR3 has 11 amino acids. Unmatched junction bases numbered 6, after V lost 6 bases and J lost 8 bases. CDR1 is SQVTM, CDR2 ANQGSEA, per germline. DNA for the CDR3: TGCAGCGTAGGGGGCGGACGAGGCTACACCTTC. Protein: CSVGGGRGYTF.

The table lists this clonotype with a few counts. The chain couples TRBV25-1 to TRBJ2-7; possibly TRBD2 for D (5 bases). Per the germline V gene, CDR1 is MGHDK and CDR2 is SYGVNS. Trimming took off 6 bases at V and 4 bases at J, with 19 bases between the two ends. The CDR3 consists of 15 residues. The CDR3 coding sequence is TGTGCCAGCAGCGATCGGACGGGAACCACTTACGAGCAGTACTTC. It translates to CASSDRTGTTYEQYF.

The CDR3 nucleotides are TGTGCCAGCAGCCACTCCTCAACAGGGATAGGCACTGAAGCTTTCTTT. Translating it yields CASSHSSTGIGTEAFF. V is TRBV4-2 and J is TRBJ1-1, with D possibly being TRBD1 (6 bases). Between the trimmed V and J ends, which lost 3 bases and 4 bases, there was a span of 18 bases. Germline loops: CDR1 LGHNA, CDR2 YNFKEQ. CDR3 length: 16 residues.

As concerns this clonotype: Its ends do not fully match the called genes, so a read error is possible. V usage is TRBV7-3 and J usage is TRBJ2-3; D not resolved. CDR3 size: 14 residues. Germline assignment: CDR1 SGHTA and CDR2 FQGTGA. DNA for the CDR3: TGTGCCAACAGCTTAACTCAGAACACAGATACGCAGTATTTT. This sequence encodes CANSLTQNTDTQYF.

In its sample, this clonotype was seen a few times. The chain recombines TRBV5-4 with TRBJ2-3; 8 bases fit TRBD1. J gave up 5 bases and V 7 bases, and 6 bases lay outside the gene matches. The CDR3 contains 13 residues. Germline V lookup: CDR1 SGHNT, CDR2 YYREEE (reference sequence). The CDR3 region is CASAQGAQDTQYF. The CDR3 bases are TGTGCCAGCGCTCAGGGGGCGCAAGATACGCAGTATTTT.

A few counts support this clonotype. This chain connects TRBV24-1 to TRBJ2-6; 7 nucleotides match TRBD1. The CDR3 sequence is 17 residues long. The V segment lost 3 bases and the J segment 2 bases; nucleotides outside the gene matches: 6. Germline CDR1 and CDR2: KGHDR and SFDVKD. The CDR3 reads CATSDPIDRAGANVLTF. The CDR3 DNA sequence: TGTGCCACCAGTGATCCCATAGACAGGGCTGGGGCCAACGTCCTGACTTTC.

This clonotype was detected a few times. This chain uses TRBV20-1 with TRBJ2-5; D perhaps matches TRBD2 (5 bases). The ends were cut back, 0 bases at V and 5 bases at J, with 13 bases in the middle. CDR1 and CDR2 from the germline V gene are DFQATT and SNEGSKA (reference sequence). The CDR3 contains 14 residues. This chain's CDR3 is CSARDRWPGETQYF. The CDR3 nucleotides are TGCAGTGCTAGAGATCGGTGGCCGGGGGAGACCCAGTACTTC.

This clonotype was detected many times. The genes are TRBV20-1 and TRBJ2-7, with a weak D call TRBD2 (6 bases). V was cut by 1 base and J by 6 bases, with 13 bases left in between. Germline CDR1 reads DFQATT; CDR2 reads SNEGSKA (reference sequence). The CDR3 covers 13 residues. The chain's CDR3 is CSARVRRATEQYF. DNA of the CDR3: TGCAGTGCTAGAGTCCGGAGGGCCACCGAGCAGTACTTC.

The rearrangement uses TRBV3-1 and TRBJ1-6; D might be TRBD1 (5 bases). Trimming removed 4 bases at V and 5 bases at J, with 12 bases between. From germline, CDR1 is LGHDT and CDR2 YNNKEL (reference sequence). This CDR3 spans 15 amino acids. The CDR3 sequence: CASSPPPGNNSPLHF. CDR3 in DNA: TGTGCCAGCAGCCCCCCCCCAGGGAATAATTCACCCCTCCACTTT.

At least ten counts were recorded for this clonotype. CDR3 sequence (DNA): TGTGCCAGTAGTATTACCTCTGGGGCCAACGTCCTGACTTTC. Protein sequence: CASSITSGANVLTF. The chain joins TRBV19 to TRBJ2-6; D remains ambiguous. The CDR3 covers 14 residues. Trimming shortened V by 3 bases and J by 0 bases, and 3 bases separated the two germline ends. From germline, CDR1 is LNHDA and CDR2 SQIVND (reference sequence).

J is TRBJ1-1 and V is TRBV18; TRBD1 might be the D (6 bases). The CDR3 totals 20 residues. Germline V gene data show CDR1 as KGHSH and CDR2 as LQKENI. Trimming removed 4 bases from V and 1 base from J, with 28 bases in between. The CDR3 protein is CASSHNTLRDNRSGNTEAFF. CDR3 bases: TGTGCCAGCTCACACAACACCCTACGGGACAACCGTTCGGGGAACACTGAAGCTTTCTTT.

In this sample, this clonotype turned up many times. CDR3 nucleotides: TGTGCCAGCAGGGGGACAGGGTTCTCCGGGGAGCTGTTTTTT. Translating it yields CASRGTGFSGELFF. The V and J genes are TRBV25-1 and TRBJ2-2, with 9 bases that match TRBD1. The CDR3 contains 14 residues. The germline gives CDR1 MGHDK, CDR2 SYGVNS. Trimming removed 6 bases from V and 6 bases from J; junction bases left unmatched: 5.

This chain uses TRBV10-3 with TRBJ2-2, with 8 bases lining up with TRBD2. This CDR3 has 16 residues. With 10 bases clipped from V and 2 bases from J, the junction kept 12 bases outside the gene matches. Germline V CDR1 and CDR2: ENHRY, SYGVKD. The CDR3 here is CATLVGGGFNTGELFF. The CDR3 DNA is TGTGCCACGCTCGTTGGCGGGGGGTTTAACACCGGGGAGCTGTTTTTT.

In its sample, this clonotype was seen a few times. The genes are TRBV10-1 and TRBJ2-2; 15 nucleotides agree with TRBD2. Trimming took 4 bases from V and 4 from J; bases not matched to a gene: 4. Germline CDR1 is WNHNN and CDR2 is SYGVQD (reference sequence). The CDR3 extends over 17 amino acids. In DNA form, the CDR3 reads TGCGCCAGCAGTGGGACTAGCGGGAGGGCGGTCACCGGGGAGCTGTTTTTT. Residues: CASSGTSGRAVTGELFF.

The CDR3 DNA is TGTGCCAGTAGTATAAACACGAACACCGGGGAGCTGTTTTTT. This translates into CASSINTNTGELFF. The rearrangement joins TRBV19 to TRBJ2-2; no clear D gene. The CDR3 is 14 residues long. The germline CDR1 and CDR2 sequences are LNHDA and SQIVND (reference sequence). V was pared by 2 bases and J by 0 bases, with 4 bases between. The whole variable domain, remainder taken from reference TRBV19 and TRBJ2-2, is DGGITQSPKYLFRKEGQNVTLSCEQNLNHDAMYWYRQDPGQGLRLIYYSQIVNDFQKGDIAEGYSVSREKKESFPLTVTSAQKNPTAFYLCASSINTNTGELFFGEGSRLTVL.

The V and J genes are TRBV19 and TRBJ1-2; 10 bases map to TRBD1. Germline values: CDR1 LNHDA, CDR2 SQIVND (reference sequence). This CDR3 has 14 residues. J gave up 9 bases and V 6 bases, and 10 bases lay outside the gene matches. CDR3 residues: CASSNPGTGVSYTF. DNA for the CDR3: TGTGCCAGTAGCAATCCCGGGACAGGGGTTAGCTACACCTTC.

The sample holds many counts of this clonotype. V usage is TRBV19 and J usage is TRBJ2-7; 7 positions agree with TRBD2. The CDR3 is 15 residues long. CDR1 and CDR2 from the germline V gene are LNHDA and SQIVND (reference sequence). J was trimmed by 3 bases and V by 4 bases; bases with no gene match: 9. The CDR3 nucleotides are TGTGCCAGTAGTAAAGAGCGGGGATTCGGCTACGAGCAGTACTTC. The encoded protein is CASSKERGFGYEQYF.

The chain uses TRBV10-2 and TRBJ2-6; 7 positions match TRBD2. V lost 4 bases, J lost 0 bases, and 9 bases stayed unmatched. The CDR3 contains 18 residues. Germline V gene data show CDR1 as WSHSY and CDR2 as SAAADI. The DNA of the CDR3 is TGCGCCAGCAGTGGAAATAGCGGGCTGTGCTCTGGGGCCAACGTCCTGACTTTC. It specifies CASSGNSGLCSGANVLTF.

This rearrangement joins TRBV19 to TRBJ2-3, with D perhaps TRBD2 (7 bases). V was pared by 9 bases and J by 6 bases, with 19 bases between. From germline, CDR1 is LNHDA and CDR2 SQIVND (reference sequence). The CDR3 is made up of 14 amino acids. Here the CDR3 DNA reads TGTGCCAGCAGCCGGAACCGGGGGGCGGATACGCAGTATTTT. Amino acid sequence: CASSRNRGADTQYF.

J is TRBJ2-7 and V is TRBV2; TRBD1 matches 9 bases. Trimming cost V 6 bases and J 3 bases; bases outside gene matches: 6. CDR1 is SNHLY and CDR2 is FYNNEI in the germline V gene. The CDR3 totals 14 residues. The CDR3 spells CASRDGTGSYEQYF. The CDR3, as DNA: TGTGCCAGCAGGGATGGGACAGGGAGCTACGAGCAGTACTTC.

The V gene is TRBV13, the J gene TRBJ2-3, with 7 positions matching TRBD1. The CDR3 runs to 13 residues. Germline V CDR1 and CDR2: PRHDT, FYEKMQ (reference sequence). V dropped 5 bases and J dropped 5; count of bases not matched to a gene: 4. The CDR3 DNA sequence: TGTGCCAGCAGCAACAACAGGGGAGATACGCAGTATTTT. Amino acids: CASSNNRGDTQYF.

This clonotype was seen repeatedly, ten times or more. The chain combines TRBV10-3 with TRBJ1-2; perhaps TRBD1 as D (5 bases). V was shortened by 3 bases and J by 5 bases, with 22 bases between the two germline ends. The CDR3 runs 17 residues. Germline loops: CDR1 ENHRY, CDR2 SYGVKD. Here the CDR3 DNA reads TGTGCCATCAGTGATTATTTGGCACTGGCAGGGTATTATGGCTACACCTTC. This codes for CAISDYLALAGYYGYTF.

Worth noting for this clonotype: A single base separates this from a much larger clone, so it may be a read error. The chain employs TRBV9 and TRBJ2-2; possible D gene TRBD2, 6 bases. Germline V gene data show CDR1 as SGDLS and CDR2 as YYNGEE. The CDR3 length is 14 residues. Here the CDR3 reads CASSVASAGGELLF. The CDR3 region has the DNA TGTGCCAGCAGCGTAGCTTCGGCGGGCGGGGAGCTGCTTTTT.

Concerning this clonotype: Germline is not matched at one junction end, which may reflect a read error. V is TRBV2 and J is TRBJ1-6, with D unresolved. This CDR3 has 15 amino acids. The germline V gene encodes CDR1 SNHLY and CDR2 FYNNEI. The CDR3 spells CASSEEGVRDSPLHF. CDR3 DNA: TGCGCCAGCAGTGAAGAGGGCGTGAGGGATTCACCCCTCCACTTT.

In its sample, this clonotype was seen many times. The chain is built from TRBV25-1 and TRBJ2-3; no definite D call. Per germline, CDR1 MGHDK and CDR2 SYGVNS. This CDR3 is built from 12 residues. V was clipped by 7 bases and J by 2 bases, with 7 bases between them. The CDR3 region is CASTAYTDTQYF. CDR3 coding DNA: TGTGCCAGCACGGCCTACACAGATACGCAGTATTTT.

This clonotype came up many times. The chain employs TRBV4-2 and TRBJ2-3; D unclear. V shed 4 bases and J shed 1 base, with 15 bases lying between them. The CDR3 has 16 residues. Germline V CDR1 and CDR2: LGHNA, YNFKEQ. The CDR3 nucleotides read TGTGCCAGCAGCCCCTCGGTGGGTAAGGGCACAGATACGCAGTATTTT. Translation: CASSPSVGKGTDTQYF.